A single sample gave rise to the 5 T cell receptor beta chains below, sequenced in a study of OX40 agonist ivuxolimab in advanced cancers. Sequencing was performed with immunoSEQ multiplex PCR; in TCRdb, only in-frame clones are kept and a portion is missing. The data hold 25,000 to 35,000 clones, with more than 70% observed a single time. This material consisted of CD4+ or CD8+ T cells sorted from blood, taken in a trial of the OX40 agonist ivuxolimab. All receptors derive from an adult with an advanced solid tumor such as melanoma, head and neck, liver or kidney cancer.

In its sample, this clone was seen once. V and J are TRBV13 and TRBJ1-2, with 10 bases lining up with TRBD1. There are 15 residues in the CDR3. Germline CDR1 PRHDT, CDR2 FYEKMQ (reference sequence). V shed 5 bases and J 5 bases; nucleotides not matched to a gene: 8. The CDR3 spells CASSPHAGQGYGYTF. The CDR3 DNA sequence: TGTGCCAGCAGCCCCCATGCGGGACAGGGGTATGGCTACACCTTC.

The chain joins TRBV5-6 to TRBJ1-1; the match to TRBD1 covers 8 bases. CDR3 length equals 14 residues. Germline trimming cut 5 bases from V and 6 bases from J; bases unmatched to any gene: 9. Germline V lookup: CDR1 SGHDT, CDR2 YYEEEE. The DNA for the CDR3 is TGTGCCAGCAGGACAGGGGCCGGCACCTCTGAAGCTTTCTTT. This translates into CASRTGAGTSEAFF. The whole variable domain, filled in from reference TRBV5-6 and TRBJ1-1, reads DAGVTQSPTHLIKTRGQQVTLRCSPKSGHDTVSWYQQALGQGPQFIFQYYEEEERQRGNFPDRFSGHQFPNYSSELNVNALLLGDSALYLCASRTGAGTSEAFFGQGTRLTVV.

The chain carries TRBV10-1 and TRBJ2-1; D remains ambiguous. The CDR3 length is 15 residues. V lost 3 bases and J 0 bases, leaving 9 bases between the germline ends. The germline V gene has CDR1 WNHNN and CDR2 SYGVQD (reference sequence). Written as DNA, the CDR3 is TGCGCCAGCAGTGATCGGGTTAGCTCCTACAATGAGCAGTTCTTC. Translating gives CASSDRVSSYNEQFF.

The rearrangement joins TRBV12-5 to TRBJ2-1; 10 nucleotides agree with TRBD2. In germline, CDR1 is LGHNT, CDR2 FRNRAP. The CDR3 is 18 amino acids. V gave up 5 bases and J gave up 8 bases; unmatched junction bases: 18. CDR3 region: CASGTPTEGLAARDEQFF. In DNA form, the CDR3 reads TGTGCTAGTGGTACCCCAACCGAAGGACTAGCGGCGAGGGATGAGCAGTTCTTC.

The chain joins TRBV9 to TRBJ2-5; 9 bases are shared with TRBD1. The J segment lost 6 bases and the V segment lost 3 bases, leaving 9 bases of the junction unmatched. Germline V gene lookup returns CDR1 SGDLS and CDR2 YYNGEE. This CDR3 has 15 residues. CDR3 sequence: CASSDRVDRGKTQYF. The CDR3, as DNA: TGTGCCAGCAGCGACCGGGTGGACAGGGGCAAGACCCAGTACTTC.